These 10 T cell receptor beta chains came from one sample sequenced in a study of Ad26.COV2.S vaccination and SARS-CoV-2 variants. The treatment here: some 20 received Ad26.COV2.S at low or high dose, single or two shots; a few received placebo; per-sample allocation not given. Sampling occurred on day 63 after the first vaccine or placebo injection. Profiling relied on immunoSEQ multiplex PCR, and the TCRdb table lists in-frame clones only, not all of them. The sample carries around 300,000 clones, 70% to 90% recorded once. The specimen was peripheral blood, collected in a trial of Ad26.COV2.S vaccine versus placebo. The receptors originated from a person aged 18-60 years who received the Ad26.COV2.S COVID-19 vaccine or a placebo.

V is TRBV27 and J is TRBJ2-7; TRBD2 matches 9 bases. CDR1 MNHEY and CDR2 SMNVEV come from the germline V gene (reference sequence). The CDR3 runs to 14 residues. V was clipped by 3 bases and J by 4 bases; unmatched bases: 4. The CDR3 DNA sequence: TGTGCCAGCAGTTTCCAGACTAGCGGATACGAGCAGTACTTC. Its translation is CASSFQTSGYEQYF.

This chain joins TRBV3-1 (or the pseudogene TRBV3-2) and TRBJ2-1, with 11 bases aligning to TRBD2. The CDR3 runs to 16 residues. V shed 0 bases, J shed 8 bases, and the junction held 6 bases outside the gene matches. Per germline, CDR1 LGHDT and CDR2 YNNKEL (reference sequence). This chain's CDR3 is CASSQEVTSGAYEQFF. In nucleotides, the CDR3 is TGTGCCAGCAGCCAAGAAGTGACTAGCGGGGCATATGAGCAGTTCTTC.

V usage is TRBV4-1 and J usage is TRBJ2-3, with D perhaps assigned TRBD1 or TRBD2 (5 bases each). CDR1 and CDR2 from the germline V gene are MGHRA and YSYEKL. Trimming removed 4 bases at V and 0 bases at J, with 20 bases between. CDR3 length: 18 residues. The CDR3 region has the DNA TGCGCCAGCAGCCCAGCCCTTTACGGGGACCCTAGCACAGATACGCAGTATTTT. This codes for CASSPALYGDPSTDTQYF.

This rearrangement joins TRBV11-2 to TRBJ2-7, with D perhaps matching TRBD1 or TRBD2 (5 bases each). CDR3 length: 15 residues. V dropped 5 bases and J dropped 1 base, with 15 bases sitting between them. The germline CDR1 and CDR2 sequences are SGHAT and FQNNGV. CDR3 in DNA: TGTGCCAGCAGCACGCCGGGACGACCATCCTACGAGCAGTACTTC. Residues: CASSTPGRPSYEQYF.

V and J are TRBV4-2 and TRBJ2-3, with D maybe TRBD2 (5 bases). The CDR3 extends over 13 amino acids. V lost 0 bases and J lost 8, with 9 bases in between. CDR1 and CDR2 (germline): LGHNA, YNFKEQ. The CDR3 region is CASSQELGSTQYF. Written as DNA, the CDR3 is TGTGCCAGCAGCCAAGAACTAGGTAGTACGCAGTATTTT.

The chain uses TRBV5-6 and TRBJ2-2, with TRBD1 matching over 7 bases. Germline CDR1 is SGHDT and CDR2 is YYEEEE. The CDR3 is 16 residues long. V lost 4 bases to trimming and J lost 7 bases; unmatched junction nucleotides: 13. CDR3 coding DNA: TGTGCCAGCAGCCCACGAGTAGGGTGGACAGGCGGGGAGCTGTTTTTT. It is translated as CASSPRVGWTGGELFF.

The chain recombines TRBV5-1 with TRBJ2-2; D perhaps matches TRBD2 (6 bases). This CDR3 has 14 residues. Between the trimmed V and J ends, which lost 3 bases and 6 bases, there was a span of 12 bases. The V gene's germline CDR1 is SGHRS and CDR2 YFSETQ. The CDR3: CASSWEERPGELFF. The CDR3 bases are TGCGCCAGCAGCTGGGAGGAGCGTCCCGGGGAGCTGTTTTTT.

Only one count was recorded for this clone. The chain links TRBV3-1 (or the pseudogene TRBV3-2) to TRBJ2-1, with no clear D. V was shortened by 2 bases and J by 5 bases, with 16 bases between the two germline ends. The CDR3 is made up of 16 amino acids. CDR1 and CDR2 from the germline V gene are LGHDT and YNNKEL (reference sequence). The CDR3 loop reads CASSQFGARIDNEQFF. CDR3 nucleotides: TGTGCCAGCAGCCAATTCGGCGCCAGAATTGACAATGAGCAGTTCTTC.

The J gene is TRBJ2-7, the V gene TRBV4-2; 13 bases align to TRBD2. J was trimmed by 0 bases and V by 6 bases; bases with no gene match: 2. This CDR3 is built from 15 residues. Germline V gene sequence: CDR1 LGHNA, CDR2 YNFKEQ. This CDR3 reads CASSRTSGSSYEQYF. CDR3 nucleotide sequence: TGTGCCAGCAGTCGGACTAGCGGGAGCTCCTACGAGCAGTACTTC.

This clone was counted only a few times. The CDR3 loop is CASRSGTNSEKLFF. In nucleotides, the CDR3 is TGTGCCAGCAGATCCGGGACAAACAGTGAAAAACTGTTTTTT. The rearrangement uses TRBV28 and TRBJ1-4, with a tentative D call TRBD1 (6 bases). V lost 6 bases to trimming and J lost 7 bases, with 15 bases between them. CDR1 is MDHEN and CDR2 is SYDVKM in the germline V gene. CDR3 length: 14 amino acids. The full variable domain, with the rest looked up from reference TRBV28 and TRBJ1-4, is DVKVTQSSRYLVKRTGEKVFLECVQDMDHENMFWYRQDPGLGLRLIYFSYDVKMKEKGDIPEGYSVSREKKERFSLILESASTNQTSMYLCASRSGTNSEKLFFGSGTQLSVL.